This T cell receptor (beta chain) was retrieved from a study of human T cells and chemical hapten exposure. Regarding time point: pre-sensitization, week 0. Treatment here: therapeutic diphenylcyclopropenone sensitization with weekly scalp DPC. Whole-study findings and limits: The presence of alopecia in the donors means their immune response may differ from healthy people's. TCRs at a frequency above 1 in 1000 stayed unchanged with DPC sensitization.

Turning to this clonotype: Its specificity is not known.

Separate cDNA molecules received unique molecular identifiers, which the library attached to them. One entry per CDR3 protein, called by TCRdb with MiXCR from the RACE reads. The repertoire holds approximately 370,000 distinct CDR3 sequences, 4.5% to 7% seen once, with about 7.7% in the top ten. The sequence came from a woman under 30 with alopecia areata. Some clones in this sample may be carry-over from other donors' samples. The sequencing used whole blood, collected in connection with sensitization to the hapten diphenylcyclopropenone (DPC).

The CDR3, as DNA: TGTGCCAGCAGCGTAGATCCCCCCGGGGAGCTGTTTTTT. It specifies CASSVDPPGELFF. V usage is TRBV9 and J usage is TRBJ2-2; no firm D call. The CDR3 consists of 13 residues. With 0 bases removed from V and 6 bases from J, the gap between germline ends came to 6 bases. The germline V gene encodes CDR1 SGDLS and CDR2 YYNGEE.